Here is one T cell receptor beta chain with its context. The sample originates from a study of T cells in Graves' hyperthyroidism and ophthalmopathy. After removal of 4 bases from V and 4 bases from J, the junction contained 3 bases not matched to a gene. Per the germline V gene, CDR1 is SGHTA and CDR2 is FQGNSA. CDR3 length equals 15 residues. Amplification yielded TCR beta CDR3 regions, with RNA transcripts as the source. During a first-round RT-PCR of the TCR CDR3, the HTBI primer set was used. One entry per CDR3 protein, called by TCRdb with MiXCR from the multiplex PCR reads. The table has 750,000 to 900,000 distinct CDR3 sequences, 35% to 45% seen once.

The chain uses TRBV7-2 and TRBJ2-2; 10 bases match TRBD2. This TCR was recovered from a man aged 18-30 years with Graves' hyperthyroidism. Sample: blood. The CDR3 loop is CASSSASGSTGELFF. The CDR3 nucleotides are TGTGCCAGCAGCTCCGCTAGCGGGAGCACCGGGGAGCTGTTTTTT.